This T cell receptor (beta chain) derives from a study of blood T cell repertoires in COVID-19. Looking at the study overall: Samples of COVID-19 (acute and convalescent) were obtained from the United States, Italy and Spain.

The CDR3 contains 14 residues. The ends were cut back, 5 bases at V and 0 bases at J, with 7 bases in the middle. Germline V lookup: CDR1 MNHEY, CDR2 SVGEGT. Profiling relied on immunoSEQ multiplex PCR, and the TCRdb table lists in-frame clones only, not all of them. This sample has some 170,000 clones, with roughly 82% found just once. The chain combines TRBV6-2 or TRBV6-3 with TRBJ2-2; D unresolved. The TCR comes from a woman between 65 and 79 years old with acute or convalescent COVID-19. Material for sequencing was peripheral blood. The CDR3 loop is CASSLNPNTGELFF. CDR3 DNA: TGTGCCAGCAGTCTTAATCCGAACACCGGGGAGCTGTTTTTT.